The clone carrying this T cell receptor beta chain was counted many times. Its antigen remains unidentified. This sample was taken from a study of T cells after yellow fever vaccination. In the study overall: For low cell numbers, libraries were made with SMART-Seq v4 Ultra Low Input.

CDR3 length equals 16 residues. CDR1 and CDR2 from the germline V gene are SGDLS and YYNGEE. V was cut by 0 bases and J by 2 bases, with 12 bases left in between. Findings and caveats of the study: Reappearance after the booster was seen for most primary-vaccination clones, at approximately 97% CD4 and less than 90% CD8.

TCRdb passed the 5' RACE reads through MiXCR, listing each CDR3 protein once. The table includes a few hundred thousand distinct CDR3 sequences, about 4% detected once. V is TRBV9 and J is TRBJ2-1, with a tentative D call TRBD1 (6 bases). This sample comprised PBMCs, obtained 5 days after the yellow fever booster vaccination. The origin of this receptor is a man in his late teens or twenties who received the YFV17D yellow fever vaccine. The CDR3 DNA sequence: TGTGCCAGCAGCGTAGTTACAGGGTCGACCTACAATGAGCAGTTCTTC. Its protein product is CASSVVTGSTYNEQFF. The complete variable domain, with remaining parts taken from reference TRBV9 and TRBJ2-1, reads DSGVTQTPKHLITATGQRVTLRCSPRSGDLSVYWYQQSLDQGLQFLIQYYNGEERAKGNILERFSAQQFPDLHSELNLSSLELGDSALYFCASSVVTGSTYNEQFFGPGTRLTVL.